The 27 T cell receptor beta chains given below trace back to one sample, sequenced in a study of blood T cell repertoires in COVID-19. Assay: immunoSEQ multiplex PCR; the TCRdb copy retains only in-frame clones and omits some. The table has around 64,000 clones, roughly 85% seen once; the top ten hold roughly 2%. The sample taken for sequencing was peripheral blood. These receptors were obtained from a man aged 30-40 years with acute or convalescent COVID-19.

This clone came up a few times. The chain joins TRBV5-4 to TRBJ1-2, with 7 positions matching TRBD1. With V trimmed by 4 bases and J by 3 bases, 9 bases remained unmatched. This CDR3 is built from 15 residues. Germline lookup yields CDR1 SGHNT and CDR2 YYREEE (reference sequence). CDR3 bases: TGTGCCAGCAGCAGAGACAGGGCGGCTGACTATGGCTACACCTTC. Residues: CASSRDRAADYGYTF. Based on the CDR3 plus reference TRBV5-4 and TRBJ1-2, the full variable domain is ETGVTQSPTHLIKTRGQQVTLRCSSQSGHNTVSWYQQALGQGPQFIFQYYREEENGRGNFPPRFSGLQFPNYSSELNVNALELDDSALYLCASSRDRAADYGYTFGSGTRLTVV.

The V call is TRBV7-2, the J call TRBJ2-7, with a tentative D call TRBD2 (6 bases). This CDR3 spans 15 amino acids. V lost 2 bases and J lost 7, with 18 bases in between. Germline CDR1 and CDR2: SGHTA and FQGNSA. CDR3 coding DNA: TGTGCCAGCAGCTTAAGGGGACTTAAAAACGGGGAGCAGTACTTC. Encoded protein: CASSLRGLKNGEQYF.

The chain carries TRBV15 and TRBJ1-2, with a possible D match to TRBD1 (5 bases). This CDR3 region has 14 residues. V was trimmed by 0 bases and J by 7 bases, leaving 12 bases between them. Germline loops: CDR1 LNHNV, CDR2 YYDKDF (reference sequence). CDR3 DNA: TGTGCCACCAGCAGAGAACAGGTGGATTTTGGCTACACCTTC. Its translation is CATSREQVDFGYTF.

The rearrangement links TRBV6-6 to TRBJ2-6; D remains unclear. CDR3 length equals 15 residues. V lost 8 bases, J lost 0 bases, and 11 bases lay in between. CDR1 is MNHNY and CDR2 is SVGAGI in the germline V gene (reference sequence). The CDR3 here is CASAPTSSGANVLTF. The CDR3 nucleotides are TGTGCCAGCGCCCCAACCAGCTCTGGGGCCAACGTCCTGACTTTC.

The V call is TRBV12-5, the J call TRBJ2-3, with 8 positions matching TRBD1. CDR1 LGHNT and CDR2 FRNRAP come from the germline V gene. The CDR3 sequence is 17 residues long. The V segment lost 1 base and the J segment 2 bases; nucleotides outside the gene matches: 8. The CDR3 nucleotides are TGTGCTAGTGGTTTGGGGACAGGGCGTTATCTCACAGATACGCAGTATTTT. Its translation is CASGLGTGRYLTDTQYF.

This rearrangement joins TRBV5-1 to TRBJ1-1; 8 bases agree with TRBD1. Germline assignment: CDR1 SGHRS and CDR2 YFSETQ. The junction had 4 bases not matched to a gene; V was cut back by 2 bases and J by 4 bases. The CDR3 sequence is 14 residues long. The DNA for the CDR3 is TGCGCCAGCAGCTTAACAGGGGGTGTCACTGAAGCTTTCTTT. This sequence encodes CASSLTGGVTEAFF.

The chain couples TRBV2 to TRBJ1-5; a weak D match, TRBD1 (6 bases). The V gene's germline CDR1 is SNHLY and CDR2 FYNNEI. The CDR3 runs to 14 residues. Trimming removed 6 bases at V and 0 bases at J, with 9 bases between. CDR3 coding DNA: TGTGCCAGCAGAGGACAGTATAGCAATCAGCCCCAGCATTTT. Translated: CASRGQYSNQPQHF. Full variable domain (outside the CDR3, taken from reference TRBV2 and TRBJ1-5): EPEVTQTPSHQVTQMGQEVILRCVPISNHLYFYWYRQILGQKVEFLVSFYNNEISEKSEIFDDQFSVERPDGSNFTLKIRSTKLEDSAMYFCASRGQYSNQPQHFGDGTRLSIL.

This chain uses TRBV11-3 with TRBJ2-3; D is possibly TRBD2 (6 bases). The CDR3 length is 15 residues. Trimming removed 1 base at V and 2 bases at J, with 10 bases between. Per germline, CDR1 SGHNT and CDR2 YENEEA. The CDR3 DNA is TGTGCCAGCAGCTTAGCGGGAGAATTCACAGATACGCAGTATTTT. It translates to CASSLAGEFTDTQYF.

The table lists this clone with a count of one. The chain links TRBV30 to TRBJ1-4; D gene uncertain. Looked up from germline, CDR1 is GTSNPN and CDR2 is SVGIG (reference sequence). V lost 2 bases, J lost 2 bases, and 15 bases lay in between. The length of the CDR3 is 16 residues. CDR3 sequence (DNA): TGTGCCTGGAGTATGGGAGGAAGAAGCACTAATGAAAAACTGTTTTTT. Its protein product is CAWSMGGRSTNEKLFF.

This clone came up a few times. V gene TRBV7-9 combines with J gene TRBJ2-1; 8 nucleotides align to TRBD1. Germline V gene data show CDR1 as SEHNR and CDR2 as FQNEAQ (reference sequence). V lost 8 bases to trimming and J lost 7 bases; unmatched junction nucleotides: 7. The CDR3 contains 13 residues. In nucleotides, the CDR3 is TGTGCCAGCGACAGGGGTGGGGGAAATGAGCAGTTCTTC. Residues: CASDRGGGNEQFF.

The gene calls are TRBV18 and TRBJ2-7, with TRBD1 matching 8 bases. The CDR3 is 14 residues long. Germline V lookup: CDR1 KGHSH, CDR2 LQKENI. V trimming: 6 bases; J trimming: 2 bases; junction bases outside the gene matches: 6. DNA for the CDR3: TGTGCCAGCTCCGACGGACAGGGAACCTACGAGCAGTACTTC. Protein sequence: CASSDGQGTYEQYF.

This clone was observed once. The chain joins TRBV13 to TRBJ2-1, with 8 positions matching TRBD2. The CDR3 runs 16 residues. Germline values: CDR1 PRHDT, CDR2 FYEKMQ (reference sequence). The V gene end was trimmed by 5 bases and the J gene end by 4 bases; junction bases not matched to a gene: 10. CDR3 sequence (DNA): TGTGCCAGCAGCGCAGCCGGGACTAGTGGGTACAATGAGCAGTTCTTC. Amino acids: CASSAAGTSGYNEQFF.

To note about this clone: Other nucleotide sequences in the sample specify the same CDR3. The rearrangement links TRBV7-2 to TRBJ1-1; 7 bases are shared with TRBD1. Trimming at V came to 3 bases and at J to 5 bases, leaving 6 bases not matched to a gene. The CDR3 runs 14 residues. From germline, CDR1 is SGHTA and CDR2 FQGNSA. The CDR3 protein is CASSFRGGSTEAFF. CDR3 DNA sequence: TGTGCCAGCAGCTTTCGAGGGGGCTCTACTGAAGCTTTCTTT. Complete variable domain (other parts from reference TRBV7-2 and TRBJ1-1): GAGVSQSPSNKVTEKGKDVELRCDPISGHTALYWYRQSLGQGLEFLIYFQGNSAPDKSGLPSDRFSAERTGGSVSTLTIQRTQQEDSAVYLCASSFRGGSTEAFFGQGTRLTVV.

The chain carries TRBV27 and TRBJ2-5, with 8 bases that match TRBD2. Unmatched junction bases numbered 8, after V lost 2 bases and J lost 0 bases. Germline values: CDR1 MNHEY, CDR2 SMNVEV (reference sequence). This CDR3 contains 17 residues. CDR3 nucleotides: TGTGCCAGCAGTTTACCTAAGCGGGAGCGGGACCAAGAGACCCAGTACTTC. This translates into CASSLPKRERDQETQYF.

This chain connects TRBV18 to TRBJ1-2; 9 nucleotides agree with TRBD1. Germline loops: CDR1 KGHSH, CDR2 LQKENI. The CDR3 is 15 residues long. Losses at the gene ends were 3 bases for V and 4 bases for J; bases not matched to a gene: 6. CDR3 amino acids: CASSPPGTGTYGYTF. CDR3 nucleotides: TGTGCCAGCTCACCGCCAGGGACAGGGACCTATGGCTACACCTTC.

The gene calls are TRBV4-3 and TRBJ2-3, with 11 bases lining up with TRBD2. CDR1 and CDR2 (germline): LGHNA, YSLEER. The CDR3 runs 18 residues. V shed 2 bases, J shed 2 bases, and the junction held 9 bases outside the gene matches. The CDR3 reads CASSQNPTSGSLTDTQYF. The CDR3 DNA follows: TGCGCCAGCAGCCAAAACCCCACTAGCGGGAGTCTCACAGATACGCAGTATTTT.

V gene TRBV11-1 combines with J gene TRBJ2-4; D perhaps matches TRBD2 (5 bases). The CDR3 is 14 residues long. Trimming pared 5 bases from V and 1 base from J, leaving 9 bases between. Germline assignment: CDR1 SGHAT and CDR2 FQDESV (reference sequence). As DNA, the CDR3 is TGTGCCAGCAGCCCCACGGGGGCCAAAAACATTCAGTACTTC. Its translation is CASSPTGAKNIQYF.

J is TRBJ1-3 and V is TRBV11-2; D unclear. CDR3 length: 15 residues. Germline CDR1 reads SGHAT; CDR2 reads FQNNGV. Trimming took 5 bases from V and 1 from J, leaving 12 bases between them. CDR3 in amino acids: CASSRQLKSGNTIYF. The DNA for the CDR3 is TGTGCCAGCAGCCGCCAACTAAAATCTGGAAACACCATATATTTT.

The V and J genes are TRBV3-1 (or the pseudogene TRBV3-2) and TRBJ1-2; D is perhaps TRBD1 (6 bases). The CDR3 runs to 12 residues. The ends were cut back, 3 bases at V and 4 bases at J, with 6 bases in the middle. Germline V gives CDR1 LGHDT, CDR2 YNNKEL (reference sequence). CDR3 sequence (DNA): TGTGCCAGCAGCCAGACAGGCTATGGCTACACCTTC. This translates into CASSQTGYGYTF.

The chain uses TRBV4-1 and TRBJ1-6, with D possibly TRBD1 on 5 matching bases. Between the trimmed V and J ends, which lost 8 bases and 7 bases, there was a span of 12 bases. This CDR3 is built from 13 residues. Per the germline V gene, CDR1 is MGHRA and CDR2 is YSYEKL. CDR3 in amino acids: CASLRQINSPLHF. The CDR3 DNA sequence: TGCGCCAGCTTACGACAGATAAATTCACCCCTCCACTTT.

The CDR3 is CASSQGAGVTNIQYF. CDR3 coding DNA: TGTGCCAGCAGCCAAGGGGCGGGAGTAACTAACATTCAGTACTTC. V and J are TRBV4-2 and TRBJ2-4; TRBD2 matches at 7 bases. J gave up 7 bases and V 1 base, and 7 bases lay outside the gene matches. The CDR3 covers 15 residues. In germline, CDR1 is LGHNA, CDR2 YNFKEQ.

The chain uses TRBV2 and TRBJ1-3, with D maybe TRBD1 (6 bases). The CDR3 is 15 residues long. Looked up from germline, CDR1 is SNHLY and CDR2 is FYNNEI. Trimming removed 6 bases from V and 0 bases from J, with 12 bases in between. The CDR3 nucleotides are TGTGCCAGCAGATTAGACAGGATCTCTGGAAACACCATATATTTT. Protein: CASRLDRISGNTIYF.

The chain is built from TRBV5-6 and TRBJ2-5; TRBD2 matches 15 bases. The trim removed 4 bases at V and 5 bases at J, leaving 6 bases unmatched. CDR1 is SGHDT and CDR2 is YYEEEE in the germline V gene. This CDR3 has 16 amino acids. CDR3 amino acids: CASSAGLAGGRETQYF. CDR3 DNA sequence: TGTGCCAGCAGCGCGGGACTAGCGGGGGGTCGCGAGACCCAGTACTTC.

The genes are TRBV5-1 and TRBJ2-7; D gene ambiguous. CDR1 SGHRS and CDR2 YFSETQ come from the germline V gene. This CDR3 has 13 residues. With 5 bases removed from V and 3 bases from J, the gap between germline ends came to 12 bases. CDR3 DNA: TGCGCCAGCAGTAAACAGATTAACTACGAGCAGTACTTC. Translated: CASSKQINYEQYF.

V and J are TRBV7-2 and TRBJ1-2; 7 bases align to TRBD1. The CDR3 loop spans 13 amino acids. Germline V gene lookup returns CDR1 SGHTA and CDR2 FQGNSA. The V segment lost 5 bases and the J segment 6 bases; nucleotides outside the gene matches: 6. The CDR3 is CASSLQGTHGYTF. The CDR3 DNA reads TGTGCCAGCAGCCTACAGGGGACTCATGGCTACACCTTC.

V usage is TRBV18 and J usage is TRBJ2-2; 8 bases fit TRBD2. CDR3 length: 17 amino acids. Trimming removed 0 bases from V and 0 bases from J; junction bases left unmatched: 3. From germline, CDR1 is KGHSH and CDR2 LQKENI. The CDR3 coding sequence is TGTGCCAGCTCACCACCGGCGGGGGGTGCGAACACCGGGGAGCTGTTTTTT. Residues: CASSPPAGGANTGELFF.

The chain couples TRBV18 to TRBJ1-5; a possible D gene is TRBD1 (5 bases). This CDR3 has 13 residues. Germline values: CDR1 KGHSH, CDR2 LQKENI. The V gene lost 2 bases and the J gene lost 7 bases, with 9 bases spanning the gap. CDR3 DNA: TGTGCCAGCTCACCAGGCAAGGGGCAGCCCCAGCATTTT. It encodes CASSPGKGQPQHF.